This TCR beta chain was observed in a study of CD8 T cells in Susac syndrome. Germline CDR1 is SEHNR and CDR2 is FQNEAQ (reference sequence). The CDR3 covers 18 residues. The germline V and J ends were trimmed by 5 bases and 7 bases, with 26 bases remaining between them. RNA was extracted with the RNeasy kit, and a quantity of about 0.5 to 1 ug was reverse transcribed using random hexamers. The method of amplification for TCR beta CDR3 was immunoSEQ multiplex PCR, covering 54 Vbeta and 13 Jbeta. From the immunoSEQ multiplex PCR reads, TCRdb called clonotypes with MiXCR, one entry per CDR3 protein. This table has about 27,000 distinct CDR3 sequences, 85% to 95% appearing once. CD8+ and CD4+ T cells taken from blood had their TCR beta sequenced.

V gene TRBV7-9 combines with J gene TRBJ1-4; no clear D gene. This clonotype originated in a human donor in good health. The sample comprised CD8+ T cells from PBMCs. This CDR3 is CASSTSGNPSPRGEKLFF. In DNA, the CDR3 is TGTGCCAGCAGCACCTCGGGAAACCCCAGCCCCCGGGGTGAAAAACTGTTTTTT. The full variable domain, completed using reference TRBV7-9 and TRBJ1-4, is DTGVSQNPRHKITKRGQNVTFRCDPISEHNRLYWYRQTLGQGPEFLTYFQNEAQLEKSRLLSDRFSAERPKGSFSTLEIQRTEQGDSAMYLCASSTSGNPSPRGEKLFFGSGTQLSVL.